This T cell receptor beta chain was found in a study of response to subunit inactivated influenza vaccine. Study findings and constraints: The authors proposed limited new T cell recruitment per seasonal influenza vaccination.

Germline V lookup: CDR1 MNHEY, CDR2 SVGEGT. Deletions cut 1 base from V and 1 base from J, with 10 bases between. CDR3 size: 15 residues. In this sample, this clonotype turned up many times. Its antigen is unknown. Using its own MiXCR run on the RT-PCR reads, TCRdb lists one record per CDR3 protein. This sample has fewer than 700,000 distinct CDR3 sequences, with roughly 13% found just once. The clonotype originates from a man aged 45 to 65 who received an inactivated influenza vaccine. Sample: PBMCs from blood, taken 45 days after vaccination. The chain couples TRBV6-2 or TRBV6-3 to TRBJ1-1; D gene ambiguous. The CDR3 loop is CASSYLSDQNTEAFF. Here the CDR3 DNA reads TGTGCCAGCAGTTACTTGTCAGACCAGAACACTGAAGCTTTCTTT.